This entry lists 10 T cell receptor beta chains sequenced from one sample in a study of OX40 agonist ivuxolimab in advanced cancers. Using immunoSEQ multiplex PCR, the repertoire was profiled, and TCRdb retains in-frame clones only, with some absent. Among about 150,000 clones listed, 90% to 95% were seen once. The source was CD4+ or CD8+ T cells sorted from blood, collected in a trial of the OX40 agonist ivuxolimab. These receptors were obtained from an adult with an advanced solid tumor such as melanoma, head and neck, liver or kidney cancer.

This rearrangement joins TRBV5-1 to TRBJ2-2, with D perhaps TRBD1 (5 bases). Trimming removed 5 bases at V and 4 bases at J, with 12 bases between. CDR3 length: 14 amino acids. Germline values: CDR1 SGHRS, CDR2 YFSETQ. CDR3 region: CASRWQGSTGELFF. The CDR3 region has the DNA TGCGCCAGCAGGTGGCAGGGAAGCACCGGGGAGCTGTTTTTT.

Only one count was recorded for this clone. The CDR3, as DNA: TGTGCCAGCAGCGTGGCGCCACTAGCGGGAGGGCCTGCGAACACCGGGGAGCTGTTTTTT. Its protein is CASSVAPLAGGPANTGELFF. This chain uses TRBV9 with TRBJ2-2, with 13 bases matching TRBD2. V trimming: 2 bases; J trimming: 0 bases; junction bases outside the gene matches: 10. CDR1 is SGDLS, CDR2 YYNGEE, per germline. The CDR3 runs to 20 residues.

V and J are TRBV6-1 and TRBJ2-7; 7 bases map to TRBD1. V shed 1 base and J 7 bases; nucleotides not matched to a gene: 10. Germline V lookup: CDR1 MNHNS, CDR2 SASEGT. The CDR3 totals 15 residues. CDR3 nucleotide sequence: TGTGCCAGCAGTGAAGTAGGGGGCTTTCCCGGTGAGCAGTACTTC. Its translation is CASSEVGGFPGEQYF.

This clone occurred once. The rearrangement uses TRBV28 and TRBJ2-5; 7 bases match TRBD2. The DNA matches TRBJ2-7 better at its end, which makes the J call doubtful. Germline V gives CDR1 MDHEN, CDR2 SYDVKM. This CDR3 contains 15 residues. CDR3 in amino acids: CASSYPGEGRYEQYF. The CDR3 bases are TGTGCCAGCAGTTACCCCGGGGAGGGTCGCTACGAGCAGTACTTC.

The CDR3 DNA reads as TGTGCCAGCAGCGTATCGTCCGGGGGGTCTGGCTACACCTTC. Protein sequence: CASSVSSGGSGYTF. The genes are TRBV9 and TRBJ1-2, with TRBD1 as a possible D gene (5 bases). CDR1 is SGDLS and CDR2 is YYNGEE in the germline V gene. CDR3 length: 14 amino acids. Between the trimmed V and J ends, which lost 1 base and 7 bases, there was a span of 14 bases.

This chain links TRBV5-4 with TRBJ2-1; a possible D gene is TRBD2 (5 bases). Between the trimmed V and J ends, which lost 4 bases and 0 bases, there was a span of 11 bases. Looked up from germline, CDR1 is SGHNT and CDR2 is YYREEE (reference sequence). This CDR3 has 15 residues. The CDR3 bases are TGTGCCAGCAGCCTCGACTACCCCTCCTACAATGAGCAGTTCTTC. Translating it yields CASSLDYPSYNEQFF. The whole variable domain, remainder taken from reference TRBV5-4 and TRBJ2-1, is ETGVTQSPTHLIKTRGQQVTLRCSSQSGHNTVSWYQQALGQGPQFIFQYYREEENGRGNFPPRFSGLQFPNYSSELNVNALELDDSALYLCASSLDYPSYNEQFFGPGTRLTVL.

The chain employs TRBV28 and TRBJ2-5; maybe TRBD1 (5 bases). The CDR3 has 16 amino acids. The V end was cut by 4 bases, the J end by 1 base, with 16 bases between. Per the germline V gene, CDR1 is MDHEN and CDR2 is SYDVKM. CDR3 loop: CASSSHRQTFQETQYF. CDR3 in DNA: TGTGCCAGCAGTTCTCACCGACAGACGTTCCAAGAGACCCAGTACTTC.

V and J are TRBV29-1 and TRBJ1-3, with D tentatively TRBD1 (5 bases). The CDR3 extends over 13 amino acids. Germline loops: CDR1 SQVTM, CDR2 ANQGSEA. V lost 6 bases and J 0 bases, leaving 9 bases between the germline ends. Written as DNA, the CDR3 is TGCAGCGTCGCAGGGTACTCTGGAAACACCATATATTTT. Protein: CSVAGYSGNTIYF.

V and J are TRBV15 and TRBJ2-1; TRBD1 matches at 7 bases. Germline assignment: CDR1 LNHNV and CDR2 YYDKDF (reference sequence). The CDR3 runs to 16 residues. Trimming took 0 bases from V and 8 from J; bases not matched to a gene: 10. The CDR3 DNA reads as TGTGCCACCAGCAGAGATCGGGGCAGGGGGTTGGATGAGCAGTTCTTC. This sequence encodes CATSRDRGRGLDEQFF. The full variable domain, rest sourced from reference TRBV15 and TRBJ2-1, is DAMVIQNPRYQVTQFGKPVTLSCSQTLNHNVMYWYQQKSSQAPKLLFHYYDKDFNNEADTPDNFQSRRPNTSFCFLDIRSPGLGDTAMYLCATSRDRGRGLDEQFFGPGTRLTVL.

The V gene is TRBV10-3, the J gene TRBJ1-4; the match to TRBD1 covers 8 bases. The CDR3 length is 15 residues. Germline V gene data show CDR1 as ENHRY and CDR2 as SYGVKD. V was pared by 1 base and J by 13 bases, with 11 bases of the junction left unmatched. The CDR3 sequence: CAISEWLAGGDGLFF. The CDR3 nucleotides are TGTGCCATCAGTGAGTGGTTGGCAGGGGGCGACGGACTGTTTTTT.